Listed here is a single T cell receptor (beta chain). The junction differs from germline at one of its ends, possibly a read error. The sample originates from a study of T cells after yellow fever vaccination. TCRdb ran MiXCR on the 5' RACE reads and lists one entry per CDR3 protein. The repertoire holds around 340,000 distinct CDR3 sequences, with approximately 12% as singletons. The CDR3 loop spans 13 amino acids. The germline V gene encodes CDR1 SSHAT and CDR2 FNYEAQ (reference sequence). The V call is TRBV7-7, the J call TRBJ1-1; D is uncertain. Sequenced here: CD4+ T cells sorted from PBMCs, sampled 15 days after the yellow fever booster vaccination. The origin of this receptor is a man between 18 and 35 years old who received the YFV17D yellow fever vaccine. CDR3 residues: CASSLEAGTEAFF. DNA for the CDR3: TGTGCTAGCAGCTTAGAGGCTGGGACTGAAGCTTTCTTT.